These 17 T cell receptor beta chains share one sample of origin, sequenced in a study of blood T cell repertoires in COVID-19. Clones were sequenced by immunoSEQ multiplex PCR, and TCRdb holds only the in-frame ones, with some missing. The sample lists approximately 250,000 clones; 85% to 90% were seen once. Specimen: PBMCs or T cells enriched from blood (not recorded which). These receptors were obtained from a woman aged 25-40 years who had recovered from COVID-19.

The chain links TRBV20-1 to TRBJ1-4; maybe TRBD1 (5 bases). Germline V lookup: CDR1 DFQATT, CDR2 SNEGSKA (reference sequence). The CDR3 has 15 residues. The ends were cut back, 3 bases at V and 0 bases at J, with 11 bases in the middle. The CDR3 region has the DNA TGCAGTGCTAGTAACGTAGGGGCAACTAATGAAAAACTGTTTTTT. It codes for CSASNVGATNEKLFF.

The table lists this clone with a few counts. The chain combines TRBV29-1 with TRBJ1-1; D is ambiguous. V gave up 4 bases and J gave up 1 base, with 10 bases separating them. This CDR3 spans 13 amino acids. In germline, CDR1 is SQVTM, CDR2 ANQGSEA. The chain's CDR3 is CSVAGLRNTEAFF. The DNA of the CDR3 is TGCAGCGTTGCAGGACTCCGGAACACTGAAGCTTTCTTT.

The chain is built from TRBV29-1 and TRBJ2-1; the D gene is possibly TRBD2 (5 bases). The V end lost 5 bases, the J end lost 0 bases, and 14 bases lay between the germline ends. CDR3 length: 15 residues. Germline V lookup: CDR1 SQVTM, CDR2 ANQGSEA. CDR3 sequence: CSVRTPTGSYNEQFF. CDR3 nucleotides: TGCAGCGTTAGGACTCCGACTGGCTCCTACAATGAGCAGTTCTTC.

This rearrangement joins TRBV6-4 to TRBJ2-3, with TRBD2 matching 10 bases. Germline loops: CDR1 MRHNA, CDR2 SNTAGT. V shed 3 bases and J 7 bases; nucleotides not matched to a gene: 7. The CDR3 has 15 residues. The CDR3 DNA reads as TGTGCCAGCAGTGAGGCTAGCGGGGGACGCAATACGCAGTATTTT. It translates to CASSEASGGRNTQYF.

The chain carries TRBV14 and TRBJ2-1; TRBD1 matches at 11 bases. Germline values: CDR1 SGHDN, CDR2 FVKESK. The CDR3 totals 13 residues. Unmatched junction bases numbered 4, after V lost 6 bases and J lost 9 bases. The CDR3 DNA follows: TGTGCCAGCAGGGGACAGGGGGATGTTGAGCAGTTCTTC. Residues: CASRGQGDVEQFF.

This clone was seen only once. The rearrangement joins TRBV18 to TRBJ1-3; D is unresolved. Trimming took 2 bases from V and 0 from J, leaving 8 bases between them. The CDR3 extends over 15 amino acids. Per the germline V gene, CDR1 is KGHSH and CDR2 is LQKENI. CDR3 sequence (DNA): TGTGCCAGCTCACCAGCGGCCCTCTCTGGAAACACCATATATTTT. Translation gives CASSPAALSGNTIYF.

The V and J genes are TRBV19 and TRBJ1-1, with TRBD1 identical over 10 bases. The CDR3 consists of 14 residues. Germline values: CDR1 LNHDA, CDR2 SQIVND (reference sequence). V dropped 6 bases and J dropped 3; count of bases not matched to a gene: 4. CDR3 residues: CASRVGQGDTEAFF. The DNA for the CDR3 is TGTGCCAGTAGGGTCGGACAGGGGGACACTGAAGCTTTCTTT.

The J gene is TRBJ1-1, the V gene TRBV14; no clear D gene. The V end was cut by 4 bases, the J end by 4 bases, with 16 bases between. The CDR3 extends over 15 amino acids. Looked up from germline, CDR1 is SGHDN and CDR2 is FVKESK. CDR3 DNA: TGTGCCAGCAGCCCCAACCTGTTCTTGCGCACTGAAGCTTTCTTT. Translation: CASSPNLFLRTEAFF.

This clone showed up just a few times. Within the sample, other DNA sequences also encode this same CDR3. The rearrangement joins TRBV19 to TRBJ1-2, with TRBD1 matching 8 bases. Germline assignment: CDR1 LNHDA and CDR2 SQIVND (reference sequence). This CDR3 spans 11 amino acids. V lost 6 bases and J lost 6; bases outside the gene matches: 0. CDR3 nucleotides: TGTGCCAGTAGACAGGGGGATGGCTACACCTTC. It codes for CASRQGDGYTF.

This rearrangement joins TRBV5-1 to TRBJ2-2; D perhaps matches TRBD1 (6 bases). V was pared by 0 bases and J by 0 bases, with 15 bases between. Germline assignment: CDR1 SGHRS and CDR2 YFSETQ. CDR3 length: 18 amino acids. For the CDR3, the DNA is TGCGCCAGCAGCTTGGTAGCCTGGACAGCAGCGAACACCGGGGAGCTGTTTTTT. It specifies CASSLVAWTAANTGELFF.

V is TRBV9 and J is TRBJ1-6; D gene unclear. The CDR3 runs 13 residues. The V and J ends lost 7 bases and 0 bases respectively, with 5 bases between them. Germline V CDR1 and CDR2: SGDLS, YYNGEE. In nucleotides, the CDR3 is TGTGCCAGCGGGAGCTCCTATAATTCACCCCTCCACTTT. This encodes CASGSSYNSPLHF.

CDR3 nucleotides: TGTGCCAGTAGTTTGGGACAGAACACCGGGGAGCTGTTTTTT. Translation gives CASSLGQNTGELFF. This sequence joins TRBV19 and TRBJ2-2, with TRBD1 as a possible D gene (6 bases). The CDR3 is 14 amino acids. Germline values: CDR1 LNHDA, CDR2 SQIVND (reference sequence). Trimming removed 5 bases at V and 1 base at J, with 8 bases between.

As to this clone: At the DNA level, this CDR3 is encoded by other sequences in the same sample as well. The chain employs TRBV19 and TRBJ1-5; D gene unclear. Germline CDR1 LNHDA, CDR2 SQIVND (reference sequence). This CDR3 region has 11 residues. V was cut by 5 bases and J by 7 bases, with 6 bases left in between. CDR3 sequence (DNA): TGTGCCAGTAGTTCGGGGCAGCCCCAGCATTTT. This gives the protein CASSSGQPQHF.

This chain links TRBV10-3 with TRBJ1-1; D perhaps matches TRBD1 (6 bases). Germline V gene sequence: CDR1 ENHRY, CDR2 SYGVKD. With 11 bases removed from V and 5 bases from J, the gap between germline ends came to 18 bases. The CDR3 sequence is 13 residues long. The CDR3: CAGTQDSSTEAFF. DNA for the CDR3: TGTGCCGGCACCCAGGACAGCTCTACTGAAGCTTTCTTT.

Only one count was recorded for this clone. V usage is TRBV27 and J usage is TRBJ2-2, with 9 nucleotides matching TRBD1. Unmatched junction bases numbered 6, after V lost 5 bases and J lost 5 bases. In germline, CDR1 is MNHEY, CDR2 SMNVEV (reference sequence). This CDR3 spans 15 amino acids. The CDR3 protein is CASSPRTGETGELFF. In DNA, the CDR3 is TGTGCCAGCAGTCCTAGGACAGGGGAAACCGGGGAGCTGTTTTTT.

This clone was found once. The chain employs TRBV20-1 and TRBJ1-4; a possible D gene is TRBD1 (5 bases). CDR1 and CDR2 from the germline V gene are DFQATT and SNEGSKA (reference sequence). The CDR3 is 11 amino acids. V was pared by 0 bases and J by 12 bases, with 8 bases between. The CDR3 reads CSARDQGELFF. The CDR3 coding sequence is TGCAGTGCTAGAGATCAAGGGGAACTGTTTTTT.

The chain has TRBV6-5 and TRBJ1-2; TRBD1 matches 7 bases. The length of the CDR3 is 15 residues. CDR1 and CDR2 (germline): MNHEY, SVGAGI. V dropped 6 bases and J dropped 5; count of bases not matched to a gene: 12. CDR3 protein: CASRRAGQAYYGYTF. The DNA for the CDR3 is TGTGCCAGCAGACGCGCCGGACAGGCTTATTATGGCTACACCTTC.